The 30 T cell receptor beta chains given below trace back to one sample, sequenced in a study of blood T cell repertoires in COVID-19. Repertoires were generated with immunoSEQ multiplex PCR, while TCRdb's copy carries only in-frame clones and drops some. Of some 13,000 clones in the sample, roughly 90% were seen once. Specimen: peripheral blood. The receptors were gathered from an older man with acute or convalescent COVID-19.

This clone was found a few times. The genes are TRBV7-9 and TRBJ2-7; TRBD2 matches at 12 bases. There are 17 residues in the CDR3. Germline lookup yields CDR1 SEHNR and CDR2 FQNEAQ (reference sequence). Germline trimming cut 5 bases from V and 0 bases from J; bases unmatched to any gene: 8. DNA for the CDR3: TGTGCCAGCAGCGAAGGACTAGCGGGGCAAAGCTCCTACGAGCAGTACTTC. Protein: CASSEGLAGQSSYEQYF.

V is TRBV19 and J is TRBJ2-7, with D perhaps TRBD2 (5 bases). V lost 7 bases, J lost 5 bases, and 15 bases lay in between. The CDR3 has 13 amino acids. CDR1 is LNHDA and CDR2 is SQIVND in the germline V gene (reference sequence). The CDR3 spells CASTRGPRDEQYF. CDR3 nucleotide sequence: TGTGCCAGTACGCGAGGGCCACGGGACGAGCAGTACTTC.

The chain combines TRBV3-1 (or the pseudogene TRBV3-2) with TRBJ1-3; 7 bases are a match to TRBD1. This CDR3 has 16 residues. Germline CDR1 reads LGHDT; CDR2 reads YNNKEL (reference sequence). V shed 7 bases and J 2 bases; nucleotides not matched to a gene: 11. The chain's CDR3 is CASTHHHTGAGNTIYF. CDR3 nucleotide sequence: TGTGCCAGCACCCACCACCACACAGGGGCTGGAAACACCATATATTTT.

CDR3: CAISVGQGYGYTF. The CDR3 DNA follows: TGTGCCATCAGTGTAGGACAGGGGTATGGCTACACCTTC. V usage is TRBV10-3 and J usage is TRBJ1-2; the match to TRBD1 covers 9 bases. From germline, CDR1 is ENHRY and CDR2 SYGVKD. Germline trimming cut 4 bases from V and 5 bases from J; bases unmatched to any gene: 2. The CDR3 sequence is 13 residues long.

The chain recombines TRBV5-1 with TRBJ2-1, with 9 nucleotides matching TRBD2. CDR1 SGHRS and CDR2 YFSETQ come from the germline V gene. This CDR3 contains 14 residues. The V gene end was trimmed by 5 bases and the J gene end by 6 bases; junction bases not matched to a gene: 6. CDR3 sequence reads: CASRRGGPGNEQFF. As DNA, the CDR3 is TGCGCCAGCAGGCGGGGGGGCCCCGGCAATGAGCAGTTCTTC.

The CDR3 sequence: CASSSGLGDLTDTQYF. CDR3 nucleotides: TGTGCCAGCAGCTCGGGACTAGGGGATCTCACAGATACGCAGTATTTT. The V gene is TRBV7-9, the J gene TRBJ2-3; 8 nucleotides line up with TRBD2. This CDR3 region has 16 residues. The germline CDR1 and CDR2 sequences are SEHNR and FQNEAQ (reference sequence). V dropped 4 bases and J dropped 2; count of bases not matched to a gene: 8.

This CDR3 is CASSPTSGQMNTEAFF. The CDR3 DNA reads as TGTGCCAGCTCTCCAACATCGGGACAAATGAACACTGAAGCTTTCTTT. The chain uses TRBV18 and TRBJ1-1; D is possibly TRBD1 (6 bases). Deletions cut 6 bases from V and 0 bases from J, with 17 bases between. The CDR3 consists of 16 residues. Germline CDR1 reads KGHSH; CDR2 reads LQKENI.

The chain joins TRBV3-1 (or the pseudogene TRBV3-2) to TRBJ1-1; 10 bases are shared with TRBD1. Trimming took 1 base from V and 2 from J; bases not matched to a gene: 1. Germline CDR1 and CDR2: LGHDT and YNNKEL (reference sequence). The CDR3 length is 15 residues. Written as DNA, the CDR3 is TGTGCCAGCAGCCAAGGGGACAGGGGCAACACTGAAGCTTTCTTT. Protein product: CASSQGDRGNTEAFF.

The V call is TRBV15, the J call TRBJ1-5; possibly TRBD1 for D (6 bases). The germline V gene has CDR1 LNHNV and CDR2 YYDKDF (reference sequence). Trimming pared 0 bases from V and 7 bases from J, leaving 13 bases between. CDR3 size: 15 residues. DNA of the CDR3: TGTGCCACCAGCAGAGAAAACCCAGGGGAACAGCCCCAGCATTTT. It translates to CATSRENPGEQPQHF.

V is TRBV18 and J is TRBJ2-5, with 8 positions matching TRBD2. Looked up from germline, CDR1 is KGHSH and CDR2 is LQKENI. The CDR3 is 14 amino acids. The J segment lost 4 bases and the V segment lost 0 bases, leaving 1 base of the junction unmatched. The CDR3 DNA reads TGTGCCAGCTCACCACCTAGCGGGGCAGAGACCCAGTACTTC. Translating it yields CASSPPSGAETQYF.

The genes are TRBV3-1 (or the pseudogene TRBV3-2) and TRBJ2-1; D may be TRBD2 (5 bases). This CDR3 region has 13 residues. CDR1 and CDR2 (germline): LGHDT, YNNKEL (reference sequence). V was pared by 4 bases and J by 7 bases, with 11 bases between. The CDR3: CASSPLRGNEQFF. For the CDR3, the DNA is TGTGCCAGCAGCCCCCTCCGGGGAAATGAGCAGTTCTTC.

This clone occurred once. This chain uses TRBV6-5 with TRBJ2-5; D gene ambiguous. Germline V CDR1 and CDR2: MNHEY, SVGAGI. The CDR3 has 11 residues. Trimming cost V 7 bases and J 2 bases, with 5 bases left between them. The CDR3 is CASTVQETQYF. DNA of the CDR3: TGTGCCAGCACCGTTCAAGAGACCCAGTACTTC.

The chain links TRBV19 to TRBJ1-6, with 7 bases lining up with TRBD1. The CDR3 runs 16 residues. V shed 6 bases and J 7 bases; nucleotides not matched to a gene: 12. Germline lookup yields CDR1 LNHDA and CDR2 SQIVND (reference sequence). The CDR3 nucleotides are TGTGCCAGTAGGCCGCTCCGACAGGGCGCCAATTCACCCCTCCACTTT. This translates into CASRPLRQGANSPLHF. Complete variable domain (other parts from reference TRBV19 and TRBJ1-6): DGGITQSPKYLFRKEGQNVTLSCEQNLNHDAMYWYRQDPGQGLRLIYYSQIVNDFQKGDIAEGYSVSREKKESFPLTVTSAQKNPTAFYLCASRPLRQGANSPLHFGNGTRLTVT.

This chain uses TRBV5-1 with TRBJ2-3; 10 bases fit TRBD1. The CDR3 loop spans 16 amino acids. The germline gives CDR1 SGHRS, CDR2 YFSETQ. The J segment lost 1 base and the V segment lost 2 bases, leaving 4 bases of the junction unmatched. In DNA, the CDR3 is TGCGCCAGCAGCTTACCCGGGACAGGGGGCACAGATACGCAGTATTTT. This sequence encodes CASSLPGTGGTDTQYF. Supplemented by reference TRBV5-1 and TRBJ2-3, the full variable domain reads KAGVTQTPRYLIKTRGQQVTLSCSPISGHRSVSWYQQTPGQGLQFLFEYFSETQRNKGNFPGRFSGRQFSNSRSEMNVSTLELGDSALYLCASSLPGTGGTDTQYFGPGTRLTVL.

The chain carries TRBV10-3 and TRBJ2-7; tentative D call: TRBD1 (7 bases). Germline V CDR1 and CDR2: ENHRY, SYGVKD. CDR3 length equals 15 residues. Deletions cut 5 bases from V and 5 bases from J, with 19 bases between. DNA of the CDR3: TGTGCCATCAGTCGCACAGGGGACTCGCAGAACGAGCAGTACTTC. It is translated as CAISRTGDSQNEQYF.

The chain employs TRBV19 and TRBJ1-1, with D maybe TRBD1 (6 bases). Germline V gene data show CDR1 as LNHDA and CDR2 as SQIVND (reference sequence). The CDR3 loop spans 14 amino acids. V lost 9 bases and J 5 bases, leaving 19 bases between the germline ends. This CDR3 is CASSYGGRVTEAFF. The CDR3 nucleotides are TGTGCCAGCTCATACGGGGGGCGAGTTACTGAAGCTTTCTTT.

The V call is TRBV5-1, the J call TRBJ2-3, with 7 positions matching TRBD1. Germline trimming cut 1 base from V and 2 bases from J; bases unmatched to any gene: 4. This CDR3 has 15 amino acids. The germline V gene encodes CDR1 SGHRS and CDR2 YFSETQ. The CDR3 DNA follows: TGCGCCAGCAGCTTGTACAGGGGAAACACAGATACGCAGTATTTT. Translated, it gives CASSLYRGNTDTQYF.

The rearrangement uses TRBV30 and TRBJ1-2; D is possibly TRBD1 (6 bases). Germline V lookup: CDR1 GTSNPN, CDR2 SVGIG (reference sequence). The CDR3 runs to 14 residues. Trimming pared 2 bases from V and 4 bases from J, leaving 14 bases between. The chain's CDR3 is CAWSPYRAGYGYTF. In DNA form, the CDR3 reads TGTGCCTGGAGTCCCTACAGGGCGGGCTATGGCTACACCTTC.

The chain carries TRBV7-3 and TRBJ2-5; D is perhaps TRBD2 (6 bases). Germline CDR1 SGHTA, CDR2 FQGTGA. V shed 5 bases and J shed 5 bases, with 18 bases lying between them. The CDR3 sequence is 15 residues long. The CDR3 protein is CASSAGGTAEETQYF. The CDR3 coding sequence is TGTGCCAGCAGCGCTGGGGGGACCGCGGAGGAGACCCAGTACTTC.

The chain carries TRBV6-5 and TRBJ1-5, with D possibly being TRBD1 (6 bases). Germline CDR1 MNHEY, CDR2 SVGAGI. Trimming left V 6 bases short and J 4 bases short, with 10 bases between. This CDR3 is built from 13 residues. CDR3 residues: CASSRTENQPQHF. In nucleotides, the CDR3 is TGTGCCAGCAGCCGGACAGAGAATCAGCCCCAGCATTTT.

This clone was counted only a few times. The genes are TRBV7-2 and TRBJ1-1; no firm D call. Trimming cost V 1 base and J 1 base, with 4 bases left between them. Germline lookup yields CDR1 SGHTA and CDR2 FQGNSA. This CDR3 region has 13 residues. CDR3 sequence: CASSLGRNTEAFF. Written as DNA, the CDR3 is TGTGCCAGCAGCTTAGGGAGGAACACTGAAGCTTTCTTT.

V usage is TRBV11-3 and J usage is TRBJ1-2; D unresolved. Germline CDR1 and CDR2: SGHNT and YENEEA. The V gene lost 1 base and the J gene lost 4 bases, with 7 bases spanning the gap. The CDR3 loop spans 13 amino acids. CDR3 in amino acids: CASSLGGSYGYTF. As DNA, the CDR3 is TGTGCCAGCAGCTTAGGTGGGAGCTATGGCTACACCTTC.

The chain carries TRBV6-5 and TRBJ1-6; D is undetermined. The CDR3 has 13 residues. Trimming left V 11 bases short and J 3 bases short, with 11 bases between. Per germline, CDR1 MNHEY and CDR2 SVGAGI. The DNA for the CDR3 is TGTGCCGGAAGCCGGGACTATAATTCACCCCTCCACTTT. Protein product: CAGSRDYNSPLHF.

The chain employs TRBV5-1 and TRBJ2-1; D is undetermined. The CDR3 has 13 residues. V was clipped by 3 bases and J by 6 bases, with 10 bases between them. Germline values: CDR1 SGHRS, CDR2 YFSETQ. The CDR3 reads CASSYIGSNEQFF. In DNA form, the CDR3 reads TGCGCCAGCAGCTACATTGGCTCCAATGAGCAGTTCTTC.

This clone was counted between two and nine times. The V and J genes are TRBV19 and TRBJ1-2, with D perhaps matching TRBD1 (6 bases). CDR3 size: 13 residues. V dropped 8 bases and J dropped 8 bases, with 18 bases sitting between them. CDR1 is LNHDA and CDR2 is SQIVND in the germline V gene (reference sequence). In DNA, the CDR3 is TGTGCCAGTGGAGACAGGAGGCCTTGGGGCTACACCTTC. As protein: CASGDRRPWGYTF.

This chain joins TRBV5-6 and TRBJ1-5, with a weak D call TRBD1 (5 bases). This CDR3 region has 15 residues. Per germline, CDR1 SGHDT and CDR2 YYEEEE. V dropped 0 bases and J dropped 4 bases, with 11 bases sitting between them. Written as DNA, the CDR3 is TGTGCCAGCAGCTTGGGACAGCGGGTAAATCAGCCCCAGCATTTT. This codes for CASSLGQRVNQPQHF.

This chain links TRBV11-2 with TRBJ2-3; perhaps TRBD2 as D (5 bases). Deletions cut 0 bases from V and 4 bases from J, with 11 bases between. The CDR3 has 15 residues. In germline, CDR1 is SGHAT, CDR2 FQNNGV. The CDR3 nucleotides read TGTGCCAGCAGCTTAGATCGGGGAGCAGCAGATACGCAGTATTTT. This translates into CASSLDRGAADTQYF.

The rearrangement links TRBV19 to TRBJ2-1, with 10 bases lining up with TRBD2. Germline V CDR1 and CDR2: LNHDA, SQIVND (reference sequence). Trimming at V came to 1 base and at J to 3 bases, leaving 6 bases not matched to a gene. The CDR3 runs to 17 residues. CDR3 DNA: TGTGCCAGTAGTATAGTTCAAACTAGCGGGGACTACAATGAGCAGTTCTTC. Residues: CASSIVQTSGDYNEQFF.

The CDR3: CASSMERGGSYNEQFF. The DNA for the CDR3 is TGTGCCAGCAGCATGGAGCGGGGGGGCTCCTACAATGAGCAGTTCTTC. The J gene is TRBJ2-1, the V gene TRBV21-1; TRBD2, the table's D call, lacks a check against the DNA. TRBV21-1 constitutes a pseudogene. The CDR3 runs to 16 residues.

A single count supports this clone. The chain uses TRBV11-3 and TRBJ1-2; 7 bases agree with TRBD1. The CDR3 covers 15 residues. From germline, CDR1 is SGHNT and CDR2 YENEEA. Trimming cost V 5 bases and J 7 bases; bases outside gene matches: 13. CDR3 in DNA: TGTGCCAGCAGCCCGAGGGCCGGAGGGGGCAGTGGCTACACCTTC. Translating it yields CASSPRAGGGSGYTF.